The clone carrying this T cell receptor (beta chain) was observed a handful of times. The antigen is not known. The sample originates from a study of blood T cells in healthy people across ages. Looked up from germline, CDR1 is SQVTM and CDR2 is ANQGSEA. The CDR3 has 13 amino acids. Trimming left V 7 bases short and J 0 bases short, with 10 bases between. Whole-study findings and limits: CMV infection status of these donors was not known. Donors of long life had a larger count of naive CD4+ cells and greater diversity than aged donors.

Next came a second PCR, run for roughly 6 to 11 cycles, which used a sample-barcoded 5' primer along with a J-beta primer mix. A single record per CDR3 protein comes from TCRdb applying MiXCR to the 5' RACE reads. The sample carries approximately 490,000 distinct CDR3 sequences, 20% to 30% recorded once. These data also formed part of another study, on T cells of mothers and their children. That paper notes: Each mother gave over 9.5 million TCR beta CDR3 reads; each child, around 3 million.

The sample comprised blood. V gene TRBV29-1 combines with J gene TRBJ2-1; D uncertain. The sequence came from a boy aged 5-17 years in good health. In nucleotides, the CDR3 is TGCAGCGGGAGAGTCAGCTCCTACAATGAGCAGTTCTTC. Residues: CSGRVSSYNEQFF.